This record covers a single T cell receptor beta chain. Time point: blood 2 weeks post-SBRT. Treatment described: 15 Gy SBRT to primary tumor, nephrectomy 4 weeks later. Germline V lookup: CDR1 SGHNT, CDR2 YENEEA. The V segment lost 5 bases and the J segment 1 base; nucleotides outside the gene matches: 14. This CDR3 is built from 19 residues. The data stem from a study of radiation and T cells in renal cell carcinoma. Measured with immunoSEQ multiplex PCR; TCRdb has only the in-frame clones, and not every one. The sample lists some 72,000 clones; roughly 80% were seen once. This chain connects TRBV11-3 to TRBJ2-2; 9 bases align to TRBD1. The sequence was obtained from a man aged 60-69 years with renal cell carcinoma. This sample comprised blood, obtained from a patient whose treatment included radiotherapy and nephrectomy. CDR3 in DNA: TGTGCCAGCAGCCAGGGGACAGGGTTCCTGGGGCAGAACACCGGGGAGCTGTTTTTT. It translates to CASSQGTGFLGQNTGELFF.